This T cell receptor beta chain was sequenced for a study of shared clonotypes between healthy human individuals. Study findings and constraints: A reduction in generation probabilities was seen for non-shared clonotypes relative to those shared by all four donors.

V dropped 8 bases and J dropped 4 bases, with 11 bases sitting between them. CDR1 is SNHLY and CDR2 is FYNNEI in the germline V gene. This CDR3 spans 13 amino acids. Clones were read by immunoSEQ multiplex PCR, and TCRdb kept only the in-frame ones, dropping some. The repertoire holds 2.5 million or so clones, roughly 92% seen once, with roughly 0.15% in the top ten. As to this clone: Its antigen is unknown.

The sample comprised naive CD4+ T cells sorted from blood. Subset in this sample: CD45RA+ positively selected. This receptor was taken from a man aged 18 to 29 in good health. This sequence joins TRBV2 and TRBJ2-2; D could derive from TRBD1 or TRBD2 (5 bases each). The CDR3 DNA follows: TGTGCCAGCCAGGGACGGGTCACCGGGGAGCTGTTTTTT. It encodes CASQGRVTGELFF. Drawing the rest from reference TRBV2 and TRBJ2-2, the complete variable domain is EPEVTQTPSHQVTQMGQEVILRCVPISNHLYFYWYRQILGQKVEFLVSFYNNEISEKSEIFDDQFSVERPDGSNFTLKIRSTKLEDSAMYFCASQGRVTGELFFGEGSRLTVL.